Sequencing of this T cell receptor beta chain was carried out in a study of blood T cell repertoires in COVID-19. CDR3 size: 13 residues. Germline V lookup: CDR1 LNHDA, CDR2 SQIVND (reference sequence). V was pared by 3 bases and J by 6 bases, with 9 bases between. TCRdb keeps only in-frame clones here, not all; method: immunoSEQ multiplex PCR. The sample lists around 160,000 clones; 75% to 90% were seen once. This chain joins TRBV19 and TRBJ1-5; D remains unclear. The specimen sequenced was peripheral blood. The TCR sequence derives from an older woman with COVID-19, enrolled during active disease. In DNA, the CDR3 is TGTGCCAGTAGTATTCCCCCCCGTCAGCCCCAGCATTTT. Translation: CASSIPPRQPQHF.